The rows below give T cell receptor beta chains drawn from one sample of a study of blood T cell repertoires in COVID-19. Assay used: immunoSEQ multiplex PCR; TCRdb lists only in-frame clones, some missing. Of about 170,000 clones in the sample, roughly nine tenths were seen once. Sequencing input: peripheral blood. These receptors all come from a woman aged 60-70 years with COVID-19, enrolled during active disease. CDR3s include the opening cysteine and the closing phenylalanine or tryptophan. A row's size may be missing; if present it is once, few, many or a size class.

v_call clone_size cdr3_aa
TRBV6-2/TRBV6-3 . CASSYQPTPPQYF
TRBV21-1 . CASSKGGDYEQYF
TRBV29-1 . CSVEGRSRYSGMPTGELFF
TRBV5-1 . CASSLDPTGRETQYF
TRBV4-1 . CASRTYGTGNTGELFF
TRBV29-1 . CSLQDSYNEQFF
TRBV10-3 . CAISEYLFGPQHF
TRBV10-3 . CAIAGQSYEQYF
TRBV4-3 . CASSQGSGRANEQFF
TRBV11-3 . CASSFTGNIAKNIQYF
TRBV4-1 . CASSLIPTSFGPHNEQFF
TRBV28 once CASSEAGTGVPEAFF
TRBV12-3/TRBV12-4 . CASSFGNTIYF
TRBV5-4 few CASSRRGRVTEAFF
TRBV29-1 . CSGGLALSTDTQYF